These 18 T cell receptor beta chains came from one sample sequenced in a study of blood T cells in healthy people across ages (dated by TCRdb to between 2015 and 2016). The method behind the library was 5' RACE. Sequenced using an Illumina HiSeq 2500. The second PCR ran for roughly 6 to 11 cycles and used a J-beta primer mix along with a sample-barcoded 5' primer. The public reads were reanalyzed by TCRdb: fastp trimming at Q25, MiXCR alignment, in-frame beta chains only. Rows matching on CDR3 protein sequence are summarized as one entry with the most common DNA and genes. Counted in this sample were more than 1 million distinct CDR3 sequences; 40% to 45% of them appeared once. The ten largest clonotypes hold under 20% of the sample. Sequenced input: blood. The source of these receptors is a woman aged 60 to 75 in good health.

The chain couples TRBV12-1 to TRBJ2-1; TRBD2 is taken as the D call from the table, unchecked against the DNA. TRBV12-1 is marked as a pseudogene. The CDR3 contains 15 residues. CDR3 coding DNA: TGTGCCAGGGACCTTGGAGCGGGAGGGCCGGGTGAGCAGTTCTTC. Translation gives CARDLGAGGPGEQFF.

This clonotype was picked up one time. The chain is built from TRBV20-1 and TRBJ2-1, with D unresolved. The CDR3 totals 13 residues. Germline V gene sequence: CDR1 DFQATT, CDR2 SNEGSKA (reference sequence). V was trimmed by 5 bases and J by 2 bases, leaving 10 bases between them. Here the CDR3 reads CSAQDLTYNEQFF. CDR3 sequence (DNA): TGCAGTGCTCAGGATCTGACCTACAATGAGCAGTTCTTC.

The rearrangement links TRBV29-1 to TRBJ1-5; D perhaps matches TRBD1 (6 bases). The V end lost 5 bases, the J end lost 4 bases, and 12 bases lay between the germline ends. Germline CDR1 reads SQVTM; CDR2 reads ANQGSEA. This CDR3 has 13 amino acids. The CDR3 loop is CSVRGASNQPQHF. CDR3 DNA: TGCAGCGTTAGGGGGGCTTCAAATCAGCCCCAGCATTTT.

The chain recombines TRBV15 with TRBJ1-2; TRBD1 matches at 9 bases. CDR3 length equals 19 residues. The J segment lost 4 bases and the V segment lost 3 bases, leaving 18 bases of the junction unmatched. Germline values: CDR1 LNHNV, CDR2 YYDKDF (reference sequence). CDR3 in amino acids: CATSRTPGTGLPTGYGYTF. For the CDR3, the DNA is TGTGCCACCAGCAGGACACCCGGGACAGGGCTTCCAACCGGCTATGGCTACACCTTC.

This clonotype was seen more than once but under ten times. The chain has TRBV2 and TRBJ2-1, with a weak D call TRBD2 (5 bases). Germline CDR1 is SNHLY and CDR2 is FYNNEI. This CDR3 has 14 residues. V was trimmed by 3 bases and J by 7 bases, leaving 13 bases between them. DNA for the CDR3: TGTGCCAGCAGTGACCGGACTCCGGGGAATGAGCAGTTCTTC. This codes for CASSDRTPGNEQFF.

This clonotype was detected only a few times. The rearrangement uses TRBV20-1 and TRBJ1-1; D call uncertain. Trimming removed 0 bases at V and 1 base at J, with 12 bases between. The V gene's germline CDR1 is DFQATT and CDR2 SNEGSKA (reference sequence). The CDR3 has 15 amino acids. CDR3 protein: CSARDYAGGNTEAFF. CDR3 in DNA: TGCAGTGCTAGAGATTACGCAGGCGGGAACACTGAAGCTTTCTTT.

Comment on this clonotype: A single base separates this from a much larger clone, so it may be a read error. The chain is built from TRBV12-3 or TRBV12-4 and TRBJ2-1, with 9 bases identical to TRBD1. The CDR3 consists of 12 residues. V gave up 5 bases and J gave up 11 bases; unmatched junction bases: 4. CDR3 DNA sequence: TGTGCCAGCAGTCAGGGGACAGGGAAGCAGTTCTTC. It encodes CASSQGTGKQFF.

The rearrangement uses TRBV27 and TRBJ2-1; 11 bases fit TRBD2. Germline lookup yields CDR1 MNHEY and CDR2 SMNVEV (reference sequence). Trimming cost V 8 bases and J 2 bases; bases outside gene matches: 2. The CDR3 runs to 14 residues. CDR3 region: CASLAGGTYNEQFF. Written as DNA, the CDR3 is TGTGCCAGCCTAGCGGGGGGAACCTACAATGAGCAGTTCTTC.

This clonotype appeared a few times. V and J are TRBV20-1 and TRBJ2-7, with TRBD1 identical over 7 bases. The CDR3 is made up of 13 amino acids. The germline gives CDR1 DFQATT, CDR2 SNEGSKA (reference sequence). Germline trimming cut 4 bases from V and 7 bases from J; bases unmatched to any gene: 10. CDR3 in DNA: TGCAGTGCTACCCGGACAGGAGGCGGGGAGCAGTACTTC. Protein: CSATRTGGGEQYF.

V and J are TRBV21-1 and TRBJ2-5; the DNA was not compared with TRBD1, the D call given in the table. The tail of the sequence fits TRBJ2-4 better, so the J call may be wrong. TRBV21-1 is flagged as a pseudogene. This CDR3 comprises 15 residues. The DNA of the CDR3 is TGTGCCAGCAGCTTCCAAGGACAGTGGGGGGACATTCAGTACTTC. Translation gives CASSFQGQWGDIQYF.

This clonotype was counted between two and nine times. The chain carries TRBV7-9 and TRBJ2-1; 9 bases are shared with TRBD1. Trimming removed 7 bases from V and 3 bases from J; junction bases left unmatched: 4. The CDR3 covers 14 residues. The germline gives CDR1 SEHNR, CDR2 FQNEAQ (reference sequence). The CDR3 nucleotides are TGTGCCAGCACCCCGACAGGGGGCTACAATGAGCAGTTCTTC. It specifies CASTPTGGYNEQFF. The full variable domain, its missing parts supplied by reference TRBV7-9 and TRBJ2-1, is DTGVSQNPRHKITKRGQNVTFRCDPISEHNRLYWYRQTLGQGPEFLTYFQNEAQLEKSRLLSDRFSAERPKGSFSTLEIQRTEQGDSAMYLCASTPTGGYNEQFFGPGTRLTVL.

V gene TRBV9 combines with J gene TRBJ2-7; D is undetermined. The J call may be wrong; the DNA end is better matched by TRBJ2-5. The V gene's germline CDR1 is SGDLS and CDR2 YYNGEE. The CDR3 has 14 amino acids. The CDR3 here is CASSVGLDGETQYF. CDR3 sequence (DNA): TGTGCCAGCAGCGTAGGCCTGGACGGTGAGACCCAGTACTTC.

The chain combines TRBV5-1 with TRBJ2-1; a weak D match, TRBD1 (5 bases). CDR1 and CDR2 from the germline V gene are SGHRS and YFSETQ. This CDR3 is 16 amino acids long. V lost 4 bases, J lost 5 bases, and 19 bases lay in between. The CDR3 reads CASSQGWQPVHNEQFF. As DNA, the CDR3 is TGCGCCAGCAGCCAGGGATGGCAGCCCGTCCACAATGAGCAGTTCTTC.

This clonotype was seen a few times. This could be a read error, since a much larger clone is one nucleotide away. The chain has TRBV19 and TRBJ2-5; D is unclear. This CDR3 spans 11 amino acids. Trimming left V 3 bases short and J 11 bases short, with 10 bases between. Germline lookup yields CDR1 LNHDA and CDR2 SQIVND (reference sequence). In DNA form, the CDR3 reads TGTGCCAGTAGTATCGGAAAAGAGCAGTACTTC. This codes for CASSIGKEQYF.

The CDR3 is CASSWRDGPSYEQYF. The CDR3, as DNA: TGTGCCAGCAGTTGGCGGGACGGACCCTCCTACGAGCAGTACTTC. The chain links TRBV9 to TRBJ2-5; TRBD2 is a possible D gene (6 bases). The end of the DNA fits TRBJ2-7 better, so the J call may be wrong. The CDR3 sequence is 15 residues long. CDR1 and CDR2 from the germline V gene are SGDLS and YYNGEE.

The chain uses TRBV19 and TRBJ1-5; D may be TRBD1 (5 bases). CDR3 size: 14 residues. The V end was cut by 6 bases, the J end by 9 bases, with 18 bases between. Germline CDR1 reads LNHDA; CDR2 reads SQIVND (reference sequence). CDR3 region: CASSDQGGRRPQHF. The CDR3 bases are TGTGCCAGTAGCGACCAGGGTGGTAGACGGCCCCAGCATTTT.

In DNA, the CDR3 is TGCAGTGCTGGACAGAGGGCTTGGGATACGCAGTATTTT. Amino acids: CSAGQRAWDTQYF. The J gene is TRBJ2-3, the V gene TRBV20-1; D might be TRBD1 (6 bases). Trimming left V 5 bases short and J 6 bases short, with 15 bases between. This CDR3 has 13 amino acids. CDR1 is DFQATT, CDR2 SNEGSKA, per germline (reference sequence).

This clonotype has a handful of counts. The V and J genes are TRBV27 and TRBJ1-1, with D uncertain. The V end lost 3 bases, the J end lost 1 base, and 18 bases lay between the germline ends. The V gene's germline CDR1 is MNHEY and CDR2 SMNVEV (reference sequence). The CDR3 spans 17 residues. The CDR3 protein is CASSFLSIATTNTEAFF. CDR3 DNA: TGTGCCAGCAGTTTTCTCAGTATCGCTACCACGAACACTGAAGCTTTCTTT.